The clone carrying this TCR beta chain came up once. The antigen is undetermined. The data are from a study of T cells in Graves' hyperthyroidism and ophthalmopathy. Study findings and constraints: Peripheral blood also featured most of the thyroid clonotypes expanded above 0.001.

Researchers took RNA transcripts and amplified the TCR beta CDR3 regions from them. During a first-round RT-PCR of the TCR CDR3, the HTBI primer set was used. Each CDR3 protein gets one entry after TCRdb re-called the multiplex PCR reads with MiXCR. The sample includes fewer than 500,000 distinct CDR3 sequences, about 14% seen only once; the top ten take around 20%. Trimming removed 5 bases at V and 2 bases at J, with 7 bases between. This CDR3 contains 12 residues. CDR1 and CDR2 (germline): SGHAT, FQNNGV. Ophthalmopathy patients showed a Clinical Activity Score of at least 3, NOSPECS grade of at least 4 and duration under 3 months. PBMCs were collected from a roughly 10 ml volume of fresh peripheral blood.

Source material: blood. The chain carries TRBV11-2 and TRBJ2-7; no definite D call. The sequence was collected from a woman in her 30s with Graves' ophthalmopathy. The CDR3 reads CASSRAAYEQYF. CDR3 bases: TGTGCCAGCAGCAGGGCCGCCTACGAGCAGTACTTC.